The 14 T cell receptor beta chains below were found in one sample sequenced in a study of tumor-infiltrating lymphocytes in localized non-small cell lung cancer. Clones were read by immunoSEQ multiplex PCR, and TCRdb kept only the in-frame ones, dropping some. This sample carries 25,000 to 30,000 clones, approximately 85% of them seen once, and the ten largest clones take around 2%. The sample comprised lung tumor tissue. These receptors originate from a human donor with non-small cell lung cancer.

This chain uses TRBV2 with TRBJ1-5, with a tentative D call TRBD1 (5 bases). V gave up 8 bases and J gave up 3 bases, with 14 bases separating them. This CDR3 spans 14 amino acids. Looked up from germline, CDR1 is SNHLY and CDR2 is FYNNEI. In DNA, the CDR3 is TGTGCCAGCGGGCCGGACATGCTCAATCAGCCCCAGCATTTT. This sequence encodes CASGPDMLNQPQHF.

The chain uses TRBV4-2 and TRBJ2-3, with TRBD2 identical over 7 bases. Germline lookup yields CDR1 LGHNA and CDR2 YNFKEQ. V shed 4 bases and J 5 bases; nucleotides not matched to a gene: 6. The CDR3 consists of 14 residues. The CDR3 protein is CASSRITGGDTQYF. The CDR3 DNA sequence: TGTGCCAGCAGCCGAATTACGGGGGGAGATACGCAGTATTTT.

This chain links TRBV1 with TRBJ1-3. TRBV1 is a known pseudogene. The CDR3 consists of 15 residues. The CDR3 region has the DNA TGCACCAGCAGCCAAGTGTTGAGCTCTGGAAACACCATATATTTT. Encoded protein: CTSSQVLSSGNTIYF.

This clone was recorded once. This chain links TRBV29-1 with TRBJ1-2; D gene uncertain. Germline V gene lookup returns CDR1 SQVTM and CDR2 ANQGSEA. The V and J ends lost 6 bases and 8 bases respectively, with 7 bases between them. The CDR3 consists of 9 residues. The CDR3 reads CSVADGYTF. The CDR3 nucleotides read TGCAGCGTCGCCGACGGCTACACCTTC.

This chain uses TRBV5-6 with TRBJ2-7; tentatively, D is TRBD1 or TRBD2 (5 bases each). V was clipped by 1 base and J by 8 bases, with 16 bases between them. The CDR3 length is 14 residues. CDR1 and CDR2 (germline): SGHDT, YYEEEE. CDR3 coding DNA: TGTGCCAGCAGCTTGAGGGTCGAGAGGGGAAAGCAGTACTTC. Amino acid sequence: CASSLRVERGKQYF.

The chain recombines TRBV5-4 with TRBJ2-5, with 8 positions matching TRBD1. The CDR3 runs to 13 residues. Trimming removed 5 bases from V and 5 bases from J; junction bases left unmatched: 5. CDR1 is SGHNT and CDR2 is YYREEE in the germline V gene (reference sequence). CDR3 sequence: CASSPDRAETQYF. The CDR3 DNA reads TGTGCCAGCAGTCCGGACAGGGCGGAGACCCAGTACTTC.

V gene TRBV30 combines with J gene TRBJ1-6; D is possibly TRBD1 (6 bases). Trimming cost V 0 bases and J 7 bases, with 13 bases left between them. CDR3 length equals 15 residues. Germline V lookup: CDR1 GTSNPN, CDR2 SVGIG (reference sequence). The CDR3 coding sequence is TGTGCCTGGAGTGTCTTAGGGGGACGGAATTCACCCCTCCACTTT. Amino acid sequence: CAWSVLGGRNSPLHF.

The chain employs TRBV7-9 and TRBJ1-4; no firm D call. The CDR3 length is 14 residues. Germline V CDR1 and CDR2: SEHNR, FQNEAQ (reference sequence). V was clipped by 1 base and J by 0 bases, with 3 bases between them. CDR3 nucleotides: TGTGCCAGCAGCTTAGGTGCAACTAATGAAAAACTGTTTTTT. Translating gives CASSLGATNEKLFF.

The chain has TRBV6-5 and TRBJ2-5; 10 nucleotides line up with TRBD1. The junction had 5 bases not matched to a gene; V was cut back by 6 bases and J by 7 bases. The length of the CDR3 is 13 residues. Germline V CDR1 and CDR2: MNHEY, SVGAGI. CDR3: CASSYRDRGTQYF. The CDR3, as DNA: TGTGCCAGCAGCTACCGGGACAGGGGGACCCAGTACTTC.

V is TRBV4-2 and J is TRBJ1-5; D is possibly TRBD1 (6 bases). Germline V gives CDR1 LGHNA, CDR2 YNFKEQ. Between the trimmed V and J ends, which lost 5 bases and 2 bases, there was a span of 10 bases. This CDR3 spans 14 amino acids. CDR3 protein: CASSSRQGNQPQHF. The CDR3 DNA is TGTGCCAGCAGCTCCCGACAGGGCAATCAGCCCCAGCATTTT.

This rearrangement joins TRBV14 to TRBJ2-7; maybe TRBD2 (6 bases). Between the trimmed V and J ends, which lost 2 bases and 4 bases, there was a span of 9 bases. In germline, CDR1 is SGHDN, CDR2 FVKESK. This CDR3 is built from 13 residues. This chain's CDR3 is CASSQLEGYEQYF. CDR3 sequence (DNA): TGTGCCAGCAGCCAATTGGAGGGGTACGAGCAGTACTTC.

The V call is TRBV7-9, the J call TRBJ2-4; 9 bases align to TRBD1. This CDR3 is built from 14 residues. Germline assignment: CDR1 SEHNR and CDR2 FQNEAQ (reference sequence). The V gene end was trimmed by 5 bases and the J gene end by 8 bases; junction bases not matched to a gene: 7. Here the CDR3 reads CASSPRTGVDIQYF. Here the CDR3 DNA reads TGTGCCAGCAGCCCGAGGACAGGGGTCGACATTCAGTACTTC.

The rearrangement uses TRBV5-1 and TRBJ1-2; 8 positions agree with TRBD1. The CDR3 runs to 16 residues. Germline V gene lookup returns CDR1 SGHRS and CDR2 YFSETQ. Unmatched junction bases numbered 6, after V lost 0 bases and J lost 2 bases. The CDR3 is CASSLAAGGSNYGYTF. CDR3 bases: TGCGCCAGCAGCTTGGCTGCAGGGGGCTCGAACTATGGCTACACCTTC.

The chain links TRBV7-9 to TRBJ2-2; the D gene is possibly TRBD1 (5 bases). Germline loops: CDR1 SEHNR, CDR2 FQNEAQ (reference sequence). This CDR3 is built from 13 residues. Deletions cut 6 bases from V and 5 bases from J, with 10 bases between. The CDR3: CASSQGGTGELFF. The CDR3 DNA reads TGTGCCAGCAGTCAGGGTGGGACCGGGGAGCTGTTTTTT.